A selection of T cell receptor beta chains follows, all from one sample in a study of T-cell reconstitution after alpha-beta-depleted transplantation in children. One entry per CDR3 protein results from TCRdb running MiXCR on the PCR reads. Found here are about 870,000 distinct CDR3 sequences, roughly 15% of them singletons; the top ten hold around 5.3%. Sequences were derived from PBMCs, mostly from graft donor cells, sampled 360 days after TCRalphabeta/CD19-depleted stem cell transplant. The origin of the receptors is a male patient younger than 18 who had a stem cell transplant for acute lymphoblastic leukemia, so the T cells may come from the graft donor. Each CDR3 is given with its conserved first and last residue. Each record gives: clone size, D gene, V gene, CDR3 protein. D genes are given only for firm matches. The size of a clone is reported for some rows only, either as once, few or many, or as a class for expanded clones.

. . TRBV29-1 CSVVVGTEAFF
few . TRBV6-5 CASSYSARGVGEQFF
few . TRBV4-1 CASRRVVSLYTGELFF
few . TRBV5-1 CASSLPSTANTGELFF
few . TRBV5-6 CASSLYATSIGELFF
few TRBD2 TRBV4-1 CASSPTSGRILLAKNIQYF
. . TRBV14 CASSHAEETQYF
many TRBD2 TRBV5-1 CASSLVAGVQETQYF
. . TRBV11-3 CASSFGADSTEAFF
. TRBD2 TRBV25-1 CASSTRPLASATDTQYF
many . TRBV10-3 CAIREAIGGSEAFF
. . TRBV7-2 CASSRSAGNTEAFF
many TRBD2 TRBV4-2 CASSQLLAGGGETQYF
few . TRBV2 CASSARVPGELFF
many TRBD1 TRBV15 CATSRAGQGANQPQHF
. . TRBV20-1 CSARVLEEYRGYTF
. . TRBV7-6 CASSTAGRSTGELFF
. TRBD1 TRBV5-1 CASRVYGQGAYEQYF
. . TRBV5-1 CASRGRQFEAFF
few TRBD2 TRBV5-1 CASSFGPHGLAGGPNIQYF
. . TRBV20-1 CSARNPGSRETQYF
few TRBD1 TRBV10-3 CAISGTGNTEAFF
few . TRBV3-1 CASSQRGALNEQFF
few . TRBV29-1 CSVSSGLAPETQYF
many TRBD1 TRBV7-2 CASRMTGDNSGNTIYF
. TRBD2 TRBV7-6 CASSLMGSGRLRIPDTQYF
. . TRBV11-2 CASSLGGSRGTRTKNIQYF
few TRBD2 TRBV2 CASGFGRTGELFF
many . TRBV9 CASSVAPGQETQYF
. . TRBV7-9 CASSLARLDRWFF
. . TRBV12-3/TRBV12-4 CASSFVRNGELFF
. . TRBV9 CASSVGLSSPYNEQFF
. TRBD1 TRBV12-3/TRBV12-4 CASRQTGSGELFF
few . TRBV6-5 CASSYPAGSDGSYEQYF
few TRBD2 TRBV6-1 CARPQSPGLDRLAKNEQFF
. . TRBV3-1 CASSQDLPANTEAFF
. . TRBV14 CASSQGRGPYEQYF